One sample yielded the 16 T cell receptor beta chains listed below, sequenced in a study of shared clonotypes between healthy human individuals. Positive CCR7 selection of CD45RO-negative cells yielded the naive CD8 cells, and terminally differentiated effector memory CD45RA+ cells were excluded. The table came from immunoSEQ multiplex PCR; TCRdb's copy has only in-frame clones and leaves some out. The sample carries around 2,000,000 clones, about 93% recorded once. The specimen sequenced was naive CD8+ T cells from PBMCs. All receptors come from a man aged 18 to 29 in good health. Some clones in this sample may be carry-over from other donors' samples.

CDR3 in amino acids: CASSSGWLNYGYTF. Written as DNA, the CDR3 is TGTGCCAGCAGTTCAGGGTGGCTTAACTATGGCTACACCTTC. This chain links TRBV27 with TRBJ1-2, with D perhaps TRBD1 (5 bases). CDR3 length equals 14 residues. Deletions cut 4 bases from V and 1 base from J, with 10 bases between. Germline CDR1 is MNHEY and CDR2 is SMNVEV (reference sequence).

This sequence joins TRBV30 and TRBJ2-7; D unclear. V lost 1 base and J lost 9, with 22 bases in between. The CDR3 contains 15 residues. Per the germline V gene, CDR1 is GTSNPN and CDR2 is SVGIG (reference sequence). The CDR3 spells CAWSGPHDIRQVQYF. DNA for the CDR3: TGTGCCTGGAGTGGACCCCACGATATACGGCAAGTGCAGTACTTC. The whole variable domain, remainder taken from reference TRBV30 and TRBJ2-7, is SQTIHQWPATLVQPVGSPLSLECTVEGTSNPNLYWYRQAAGRGLQLLFYSVGIGQISSEVPQNLSASRPQDRQFILSSKKLLLSDSGFYLCAWSGPHDIRQVQYFGPGTRLTVT.

This chain connects TRBV10-3 to TRBJ1-3; D possibly corresponds to TRBD1 (6 bases). The CDR3 covers 15 residues. The germline gives CDR1 ENHRY, CDR2 SYGVKD. Deletions cut 6 bases from V and 2 bases from J, with 14 bases between. The CDR3, as DNA: TGTGCCATCAGAAAATTACAGGGACCTGGAAACACCATATATTTT. Its translation is CAIRKLQGPGNTIYF.

Note on this clone: At the DNA level, this CDR3 is encoded by other sequences in the same sample as well. The CDR3 protein is CSVVSGANVLTF. The CDR3 nucleotides read TGCAGCGTTGTCTCTGGGGCCAACGTCCTGACTTTC. The rearrangement uses TRBV29-1 and TRBJ2-6; no firm D call. The V gene lost 4 bases and the J gene lost 0 bases, with 1 base spanning the gap. Germline lookup yields CDR1 SQVTM and CDR2 ANQGSEA. This CDR3 is 12 amino acids long.

The chain is built from TRBV7-9 and TRBJ1-1; 8 nucleotides align to TRBD1. Germline V gives CDR1 SEHNR, CDR2 FQNEAQ (reference sequence). This CDR3 is 12 amino acids long. The V segment lost 3 bases and the J segment 11 bases; nucleotides outside the gene matches: 5. The CDR3 DNA follows: TGTGCCAGCAGCTTTGGGGGACAGGTGGCTTTCTTT. This translates into CASSFGGQVAFF.

The rearrangement joins TRBV11-2 to TRBJ1-1; D is unresolved. The germline V gene encodes CDR1 SGHAT and CDR2 FQNNGV. V dropped 0 bases and J dropped 1 base, with 9 bases sitting between them. The CDR3 is made up of 15 amino acids. In DNA, the CDR3 is TGTGCCAGCAGCTTAGATCGGGCCCCGAACACTGAAGCTTTCTTT. Its translation is CASSLDRAPNTEAFF.

The V and J genes are TRBV25-1 and TRBJ1-1; D unclear. Deletions cut 5 bases from V and 0 bases from J, with 7 bases between. The CDR3 covers 13 residues. CDR1 and CDR2 (germline): MGHDK, SYGVNS. The CDR3 DNA sequence: TGTGCCAGCAGTCTGGGAATGAACACTGAAGCTTTCTTT. This translates into CASSLGMNTEAFF.

This clone has just one count. The chain recombines TRBV2 with TRBJ2-3; unclear D gene. Germline lookup yields CDR1 SNHLY and CDR2 FYNNEI. Trimming stripped 2 bases from V and 2 bases from J, with 5 bases between. CDR3 length: 13 amino acids. The CDR3, as DNA: TGTGCCAGCAGTGAACCAAACACAGATACGCAGTATTTT. Translating it yields CASSEPNTDTQYF.

The V gene is TRBV11-3, the J gene TRBJ2-7; 7 bases match TRBD1. J was trimmed by 3 bases and V by 3 bases; bases with no gene match: 8. Germline-derived CDR1 and CDR2 are SGHNT and YENEEA. CDR3 length: 15 amino acids. The CDR3 region is CASSLLGGADYEQYF. CDR3 coding DNA: TGTGCCAGCAGCTTGCTAGGGGGCGCAGACTACGAGCAGTACTTC.

The chain couples TRBV30 to TRBJ1-4; D may be TRBD1 (5 bases). Per the germline V gene, CDR1 is GTSNPN and CDR2 is SVGIG (reference sequence). CDR3 length: 14 amino acids. Trimming took off 0 bases at V and 12 bases at J, with 17 bases between the two ends. CDR3 amino acids: CAWSVTGGFEELFF. The CDR3 DNA reads TGTGCCTGGAGTGTAACCGGGGGGTTTGAGGAACTGTTTTTT.

The chain recombines TRBV28 with TRBJ2-7; no reliable D call. V was clipped by 3 bases and J by 5 bases, with 8 bases between them. The CDR3 loop spans 12 amino acids. From germline, CDR1 is MDHEN and CDR2 SYDVKM. CDR3 DNA: TGTGCCAGCAGTTTTTCAAGAGACGAGCAGTACTTC. Translating gives CASSFSRDEQYF.

The chain is built from TRBV10-3 and TRBJ2-2; TRBD2 matches at 14 bases. The CDR3 consists of 17 residues. Germline loops: CDR1 ENHRY, CDR2 SYGVKD. V gave up 3 bases and J gave up 6 bases; unmatched junction bases: 6. DNA for the CDR3: TGTGCCATCAGTGACCCAAGACTAGCGGGAGGGCCCGGGGAGCTGTTTTTT. Translation: CAISDPRLAGGPGELFF.

The chain carries TRBV9 and TRBJ2-2; D is possibly TRBD2 (6 bases). CDR3 length: 13 residues. Between the trimmed V and J ends, which lost 4 bases and 5 bases, there was a span of 9 bases. Per germline, CDR1 SGDLS and CDR2 YYNGEE. As DNA, the CDR3 is TGTGCCAGCAGCTCCCGGGGGACCGGGGAGCTGTTTTTT. Amino acids: CASSSRGTGELFF.

This clone was counted a single time. The chain recombines TRBV6-5 with TRBJ2-3; 10 positions match TRBD2. The germline V gene has CDR1 MNHEY and CDR2 SVGAGI. The CDR3 extends over 14 amino acids. J gave up 5 bases and V 4 bases, and 3 bases lay outside the gene matches. The CDR3 coding sequence is TGTGCCAGCAGTTCAGGGACTAGCGTAGATACGCAGTATTTT. Translation gives CASSSGTSVDTQYF.

The rearrangement joins TRBV7-8 to TRBJ1-1, with TRBD1 as a possible D gene (5 bases). There are 17 residues in the CDR3. Looked up from germline, CDR1 is SGHVS and CDR2 is FQNEAQ. Trimming left V 1 base short and J 1 base short, with 16 bases between. CDR3 sequence reads: CASSLVSGTITNTEAFF. CDR3 nucleotide sequence: TGTGCCAGCAGCTTAGTGTCAGGGACTATAACGAACACTGAAGCTTTCTTT. The full variable domain, with the rest looked up from reference TRBV7-8 and TRBJ1-1, is GAGVSQSPRYKVAKRGQDVALRCDPISGHVSLFWYQQALGQGPEFLTYFQNEAQLDKSGLPSDRFFAERPEGSVSTLKIQRTQQEDSAVYLCASSLVSGTITNTEAFFGQGTRLTVV.

The chain uses TRBV7-2 and TRBJ1-5; D possibly corresponds to TRBD1 (5 bases). The CDR3 has 16 residues. Trimming stripped 3 bases from V and 0 bases from J, with 12 bases between. CDR1 and CDR2 from the germline V gene are SGHTA and FQGNSA. The CDR3 nucleotides are TGTGCCAGCAGCTTCACGGGGGATTATAGCAATCAGCCCCAGCATTTT. The encoded protein is CASSFTGDYSNQPQHF.